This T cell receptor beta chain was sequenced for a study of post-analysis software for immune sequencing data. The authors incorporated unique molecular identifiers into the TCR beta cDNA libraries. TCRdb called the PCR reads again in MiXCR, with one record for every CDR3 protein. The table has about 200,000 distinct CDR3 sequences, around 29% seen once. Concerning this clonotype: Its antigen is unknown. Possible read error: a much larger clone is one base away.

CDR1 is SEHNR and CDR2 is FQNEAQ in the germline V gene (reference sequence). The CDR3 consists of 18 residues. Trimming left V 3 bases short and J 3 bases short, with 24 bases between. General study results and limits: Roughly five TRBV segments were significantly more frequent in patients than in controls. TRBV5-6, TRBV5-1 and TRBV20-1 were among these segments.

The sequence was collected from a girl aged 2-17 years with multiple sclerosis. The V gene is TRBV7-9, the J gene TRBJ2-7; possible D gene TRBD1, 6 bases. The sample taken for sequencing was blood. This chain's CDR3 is CASSFGGSRRGSSYEQYF. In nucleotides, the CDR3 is TGTGCCAGCAGCTTTGGTGGTAGCCGCAGGGGATCTAGCTACGAGCAGTACTTC.